The 17 T cell receptor beta chains listed next were all sequenced from one sample in a study of control samples from healthy donors and cancer patients (dated by TCRdb to 2018 to 2020). The library was generated by the immunoSEQ multiplex PCR assay. This immuneACCESS table, as held by TCRdb, lists in-frame sequences with V and J called but not all clones. Of the missing ones, under half trace to an unresolved V gene in checked studies; the others have no known cause. Here the sample has around 130,000 clones; around nine tenths occur a single time. The ten largest clonotypes hold about 12% of the sample. Sample: blood. All receptors come from a man under 40 in good health.

J is TRBJ1-2 and V is TRBV30; no firm D call. This CDR3 is 12 amino acids long. Deletions cut 0 bases from V and 1 base from J, with 3 bases between. Germline V gene sequence: CDR1 GTSNPN, CDR2 SVGIG (reference sequence). Written as DNA, the CDR3 is TGTGCCTGGAGTGTGTATAACTATGGCTACACCTTC. Its protein is CAWSVYNYGYTF.

The rearrangement uses TRBV6-1 and TRBJ2-1; perhaps TRBD1 as D (6 bases). V gave up 4 bases and J gave up 0 bases, with 13 bases separating them. Per the germline V gene, CDR1 is MNHNS and CDR2 is SASEGT. The CDR3 runs to 16 residues. The CDR3 is CASSVTQGSSYNEQFF. The DNA of the CDR3 is TGTGCCAGCAGTGTTACACAGGGTAGCTCCTACAATGAGCAGTTCTTC.

Note on this clone: This may be a read error: a much more frequent sequence differs by one nucleotide. This CDR3 reads CASSRTGNTEAFF. CDR3 nucleotides: TGTGCCAGCAGCCGGACAGGGAACACTGAAGCTTTCTTT. The chain joins TRBV12-3 or TRBV12-4 to TRBJ1-1, with 7 bases fitting TRBD1. V trimming: 6 bases; J trimming: 1 base; junction bases outside the gene matches: 2. CDR3 length equals 13 residues.

The J gene is TRBJ2-5, the V gene TRBV19, with TRBD2 matching over 10 bases. CDR1 and CDR2 from the germline V gene are LNHDA and SQIVND (reference sequence). The J segment lost 5 bases and the V segment lost 5 bases, leaving 5 bases of the junction unmatched. CDR3 length: 14 amino acids. The CDR3 loop is CASSVAGGRETQYF. In DNA, the CDR3 is TGTGCCAGTAGTGTAGCGGGGGGTAGGGAGACCCAGTACTTC.

The rearrangement links TRBV18 to TRBJ1-2; no definite D call. Germline V gene lookup returns CDR1 KGHSH and CDR2 LQKENI. The germline V and J ends were trimmed by 2 bases and 8 bases, with 9 bases remaining between them. The CDR3 loop spans 12 amino acids. CDR3 protein: CASSPTEGGYTF. In nucleotides, the CDR3 is TGTGCCAGCTCACCAACAGAAGGAGGCTACACCTTC.

This chain connects TRBV7-2 to TRBJ1-4; D is unclear. V was clipped by 6 bases and J by 7 bases, with 9 bases between them. The CDR3 contains 12 residues. The germline V gene has CDR1 SGHTA and CDR2 FQGNSA. CDR3 residues: CASSRMGEKLFF. DNA for the CDR3: TGTGCCAGCAGTCGCATGGGTGAAAAACTGTTTTTT. The whole variable domain, filled in from reference TRBV7-2 and TRBJ1-4, reads GAGVSQSPSNKVTEKGKDVELRCDPISGHTALYWYRQSLGQGLEFLIYFQGNSAPDKSGLPSDRFSAERTGGSVSTLTIQRTQQEDSAVYLCASSRMGEKLFFGSGTQLSVL.

A single count supports this clone. V gene TRBV19 combines with J gene TRBJ2-3, with 10 bases that match TRBD2. This CDR3 is built from 14 residues. CDR1 and CDR2 from the germline V gene are LNHDA and SQIVND (reference sequence). V dropped 4 bases and J dropped 6; count of bases not matched to a gene: 4. CDR3 region: CASSTSGGADTQYF. The DNA for the CDR3 is TGTGCCAGTAGTACCAGCGGGGGGGCGGATACGCAGTATTTT.

This clone was counted once. The gene calls are TRBV5-1 and TRBJ1-1; 7 bases are a match to TRBD1. Germline V gene data show CDR1 as SGHRS and CDR2 as YFSETQ. Unmatched junction bases numbered 4, after V lost 4 bases and J lost 4 bases. CDR3 length equals 13 residues. DNA for the CDR3: TGCGCCAGCAGCCCCCAGGGGGGCACTGAAGCTTTCTTT. Residues: CASSPQGGTEAFF.

The chain employs TRBV2 and TRBJ2-1, with D hard to call. This CDR3 contains 17 residues. CDR1 and CDR2 from the germline V gene are SNHLY and FYNNEI. V shed 5 bases and J shed 4 bases, with 21 bases lying between them. CDR3 nucleotides: TGTGCCAGCAGTCCCCTCTCCGGTCTTACCTTATACAATGAGCAGTTCTTC. Its translation is CASSPLSGLTLYNEQFF.

This chain connects TRBV18 to TRBJ1-1; D remains unclear. V was shortened by 2 bases and J by 3 bases, with 13 bases between the two germline ends. Germline CDR1 reads KGHSH; CDR2 reads LQKENI. CDR3 size: 15 residues. The CDR3 sequence is CASSPRSVPDTEAFF. Written as DNA, the CDR3 is TGTGCCAGCTCACCAAGGAGCGTCCCGGACACTGAAGCTTTCTTT.

J is TRBJ1-4 and V is TRBV2, with 7 bases aligning to TRBD1. Unmatched junction bases numbered 6, after V lost 4 bases and J lost 4 bases. The CDR3 loop spans 15 amino acids. Germline lookup yields CDR1 SNHLY and CDR2 FYNNEI. CDR3 nucleotide sequence: TGTGCCAGCAGTGGAGGGGGCCAAGTTAATGAAAAACTGTTTTTT. Its translation: CASSGGGQVNEKLFF.

The rearrangement joins TRBV14 to TRBJ1-3; D unresolved. Trimming shortened V by 6 bases and J by 0 bases, and 6 bases separated the two germline ends. Germline-derived CDR1 and CDR2 are SGHDN and FVKESK. The CDR3 spans 13 residues. The CDR3 region has the DNA TGTGCCAGCAGAGGAGTCTCTGGAAACACCATATATTTT. It translates to CASRGVSGNTIYF.

This rearrangement joins TRBV28 to TRBJ1-2; 7 nucleotides line up with TRBD1. The junction had 7 bases not matched to a gene; V was cut back by 3 bases and J by 12 bases. Germline V gives CDR1 MDHEN, CDR2 SYDVKM. CDR3 length: 12 residues. CDR3 protein: CASSFGTAQDTF. CDR3 in DNA: TGTGCCAGCAGTTTCGGGACAGCTCAGGACACCTTC.

The chain joins TRBV20-1 to TRBJ2-3; TRBD2 might be the D (6 bases). CDR1 and CDR2 from the germline V gene are DFQATT and SNEGSKA (reference sequence). V was shortened by 6 bases and J by 10 bases, with 11 bases between the two germline ends. The CDR3 has 10 amino acids. The CDR3 here is CSASRDSQYF. In DNA form, the CDR3 reads TGCAGTGCCAGCCGGGACTCGCAGTATTTT.

The CDR3 DNA reads TGTGCCTGGAGGGCACAGGATTTCAATCAGCCCCAGCATTTT. Its translation: CAWRAQDFNQPQHF. V is TRBV30 and J is TRBJ1-5, with a weak D call TRBD1 (5 bases). The CDR3 spans 14 residues. CDR1 and CDR2 (germline): GTSNPN, SVGIG (reference sequence). The V gene lost 3 bases and the J gene lost 3 bases, with 12 bases spanning the gap. The full variable domain, its missing parts supplied by reference TRBV30 and TRBJ1-5, is SQTIHQWPATLVQPVGSPLSLECTVEGTSNPNLYWYRQAAGRGLQLLFYSVGIGQISSEVPQNLSASRPQDRQFILSSKKLLLSDSGFYLCAWRAQDFNQPQHFGDGTRLSIL.

The gene calls are TRBV4-2 and TRBJ2-7; a possible D gene is TRBD1 (5 bases). CDR1 and CDR2 from the germline V gene are LGHNA and YNFKEQ. The CDR3 spans 14 residues. The V and J ends lost 1 base and 2 bases respectively, with 9 bases between them. The CDR3 is CASSQVPGPYEQYF. CDR3 coding DNA: TGTGCCAGCAGCCAAGTACCAGGGCCCTACGAGCAGTACTTC.

This clone has just one count. The chain recombines TRBV24-1 with TRBJ1-2; D is ambiguous. Germline V lookup: CDR1 KGHDR, CDR2 SFDVKD. V gave up 4 bases and J gave up 8 bases, with 16 bases separating them. This CDR3 contains 14 residues. CDR3 loop: CATSDPRTERGYTF. DNA for the CDR3: TGTGCCACCAGTGACCCAAGGACCGAGAGGGGCTACACCTTC.